This T cell receptor beta chain stems from a study of human T cells and chemical hapten exposure. Across the whole study: Largely, small differences in pooled library volume made per-sample TCR yields vary.

It was from unfractionated whole blood that total RNA was extracted. Regarding this clonotype: No antigen is known for it.

Study outcomes and limitations: TCRs above 1 in 1000 frequency stayed constant with DPC sensitization.

It was the library that attached unique molecular identifiers to individual cDNA molecules. Source study methods: There were a median of approximately 96,000 TCRs per sample, with a range from about 20,000 to 700,000. One entry per CDR3 protein, called by TCRdb with MiXCR from the 5' RACE reads. None of the V and J calls come from the authors' own analysis; TCRdb made them. Of 75,000 or so distinct CDR3 sequences in the sample, 15% are singletons; the top ten hold under 7.5%. Germline V gene sequence: CDR1 SGHVS, CDR2 FQNEAQ. The CDR3 totals 14 residues. V gave up 5 bases and J gave up 6 bases; unmatched junction bases: 3.

This receptor was identified in a female donor in good health. The chain couples TRBV7-8 to TRBJ1-6; TRBD1 matches at 8 bases. The CDR3, as DNA: TGTGCCAGCAGCATCGACAGGGGTAATTCACCCCTCCACTTT. Its translation is CASSIDRGNSPLHF.